This TCR beta chain was documented in a study of Ad26.COV2.S vaccination and SARS-CoV-2 variants. Study-level points and caveats: Measures of TCR breadth and depth may have fallen short of total T cell responses.

The germline V gene has CDR1 SGHVS and CDR2 FQNEAQ. The length of the CDR3 is 14 residues. Trimming removed 5 bases from V and 1 base from J, with 8 bases in between. Turning to this clone: Its specificity is not known.

Assay used: immunoSEQ multiplex PCR; TCRdb lists only in-frame clones, some missing. This table holds 400,000 to 450,000 clones, about 92% found once. Treatment defined: approximately 18 received Ad26.COV2.S at low or high dose, single or two shots; 5 received placebo; per-sample allocation not given. Following the first vaccine or placebo injection, samples were taken on day 63. The clonotype was recovered from a person aged 18 to 59 who received the Ad26.COV2.S COVID-19 vaccine or a placebo. The specimen comprised peripheral blood, sampled in a trial of Ad26.COV2.S vaccine versus placebo. The rearrangement links TRBV7-8 to TRBJ1-4, with D possibly being TRBD1 (5 bases). As DNA, the CDR3 is TGTGCCAGCAGCAACAGGAGAACTAATGAAAAACTGTTTTTT. As protein: CASSNRRTNEKLFF.